This T cell receptor beta chain was observed in a study of OX40 agonist ivuxolimab in advanced cancers. Measured with immunoSEQ multiplex PCR; TCRdb has only the in-frame clones, and not every one. Altogether fewer than 80,000 clones are present, 75% to 85% being singletons, with the ten largest covering about 1%. The CDR3 is 16 amino acids. Germline CDR1 and CDR2: MNHEY and SVGAGI. Trimming removed 0 bases at V and 5 bases at J, with 16 bases between. V and J are TRBV6-5 and TRBJ1-1; TRBD1 is a possible D gene (5 bases). Source: CD4+ or CD8+ T cells sorted from blood, taken in a trial of the OX40 agonist ivuxolimab. The clonotype originates from an adult with an advanced solid tumor such as melanoma, head and neck, liver or kidney cancer. The CDR3 DNA reads TGTGCCAGCAGTTACTCGACTGTCAGGGTAAGGACTGAAGCTTTCTTT. This sequence encodes CASSYSTVRVRTEAFF.